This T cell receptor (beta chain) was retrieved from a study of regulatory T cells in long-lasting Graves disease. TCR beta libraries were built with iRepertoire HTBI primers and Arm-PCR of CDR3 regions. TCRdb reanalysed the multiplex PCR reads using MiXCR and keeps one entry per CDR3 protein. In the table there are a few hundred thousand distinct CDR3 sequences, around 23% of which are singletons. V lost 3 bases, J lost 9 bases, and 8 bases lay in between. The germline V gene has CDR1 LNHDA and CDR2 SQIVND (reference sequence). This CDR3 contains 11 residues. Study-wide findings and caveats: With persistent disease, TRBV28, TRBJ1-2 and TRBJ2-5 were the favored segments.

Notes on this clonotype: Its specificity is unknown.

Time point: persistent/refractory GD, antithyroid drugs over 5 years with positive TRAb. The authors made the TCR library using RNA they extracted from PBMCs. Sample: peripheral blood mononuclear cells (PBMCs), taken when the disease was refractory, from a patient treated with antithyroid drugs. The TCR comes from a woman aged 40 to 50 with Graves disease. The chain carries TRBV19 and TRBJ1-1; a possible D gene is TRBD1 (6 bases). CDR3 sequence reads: CASSIDRKAFF. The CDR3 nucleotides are TGTGCCAGTAGTATTGACAGGAAAGCTTTCTTT.